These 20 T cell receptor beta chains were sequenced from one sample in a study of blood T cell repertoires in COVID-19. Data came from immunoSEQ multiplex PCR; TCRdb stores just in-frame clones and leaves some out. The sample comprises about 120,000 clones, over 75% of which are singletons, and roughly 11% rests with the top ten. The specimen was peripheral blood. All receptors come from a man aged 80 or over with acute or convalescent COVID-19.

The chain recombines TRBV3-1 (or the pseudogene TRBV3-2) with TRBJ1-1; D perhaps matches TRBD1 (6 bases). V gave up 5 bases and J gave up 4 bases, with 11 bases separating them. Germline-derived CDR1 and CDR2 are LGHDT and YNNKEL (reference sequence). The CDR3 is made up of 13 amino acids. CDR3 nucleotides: TGTGCCAGCAGCTCAAAACAGGGCACTGAAGCTTTCTTT. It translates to CASSSKQGTEAFF.

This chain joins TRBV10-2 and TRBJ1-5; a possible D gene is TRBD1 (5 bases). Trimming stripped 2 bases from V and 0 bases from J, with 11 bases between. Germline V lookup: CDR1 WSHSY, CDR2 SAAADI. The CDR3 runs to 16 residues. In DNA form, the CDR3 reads TGCGCCAGCAGTGAGGGACATTTCAATAGCAATCAGCCCCAGCATTTT. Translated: CASSEGHFNSNQPQHF.

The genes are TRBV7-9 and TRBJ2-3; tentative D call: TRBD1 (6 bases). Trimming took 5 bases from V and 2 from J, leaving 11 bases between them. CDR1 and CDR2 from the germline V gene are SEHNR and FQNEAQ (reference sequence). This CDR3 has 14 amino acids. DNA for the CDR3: TGTGCCAGCAGCCCACGGGACACCACAGATACGCAGTATTTT. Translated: CASSPRDTTDTQYF.

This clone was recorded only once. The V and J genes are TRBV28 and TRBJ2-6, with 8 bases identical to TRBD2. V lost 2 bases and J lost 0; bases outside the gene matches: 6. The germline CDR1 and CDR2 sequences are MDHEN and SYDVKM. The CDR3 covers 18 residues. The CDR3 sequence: CASSLLQRGNSGANVLTF. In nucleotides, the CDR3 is TGTGCCAGCAGTTTACTCCAGCGGGGGAACTCTGGGGCCAACGTCCTGACTTTC.

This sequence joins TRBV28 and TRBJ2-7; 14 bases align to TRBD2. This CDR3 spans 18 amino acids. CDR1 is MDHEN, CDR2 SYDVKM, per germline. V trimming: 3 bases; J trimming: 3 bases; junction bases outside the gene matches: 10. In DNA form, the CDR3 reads TGTGCCAGCAGTTTCCCGGGACTAGCGGGAGTCGATAGCTACGAGCAGTACTTC. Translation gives CASSFPGLAGVDSYEQYF. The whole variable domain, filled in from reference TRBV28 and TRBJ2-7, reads DVKVTQSSRYLVKRTGEKVFLECVQDMDHENMFWYRQDPGLGLRLIYFSYDVKMKEKGDIPEGYSVSREKKERFSLILESASTNQTSMYLCASSFPGLAGVDSYEQYFGPGTRLTVT.

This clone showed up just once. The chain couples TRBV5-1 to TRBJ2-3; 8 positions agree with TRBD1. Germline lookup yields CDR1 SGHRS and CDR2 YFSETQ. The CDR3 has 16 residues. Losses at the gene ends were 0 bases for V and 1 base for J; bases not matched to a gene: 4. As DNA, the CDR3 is TGCGCCAGCAGCTTGGTTCCGGGACAGGGCACAGATACGCAGTATTTT. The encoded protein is CASSLVPGQGTDTQYF.

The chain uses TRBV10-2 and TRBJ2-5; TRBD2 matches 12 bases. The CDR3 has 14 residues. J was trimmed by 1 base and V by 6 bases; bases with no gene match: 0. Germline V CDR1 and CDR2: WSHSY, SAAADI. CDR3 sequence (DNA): TGCGCCAGCAGGACTAGCGGGGGCCAAGAGACCCAGTACTTC. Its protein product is CASRTSGGQETQYF.

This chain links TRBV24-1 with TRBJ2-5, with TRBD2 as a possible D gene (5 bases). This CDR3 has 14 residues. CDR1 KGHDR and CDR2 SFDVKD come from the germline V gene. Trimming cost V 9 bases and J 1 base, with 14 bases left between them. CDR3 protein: CATAKVSGQETQYF. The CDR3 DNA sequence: TGTGCCACCGCAAAAGTGAGCGGCCAAGAGACCCAGTACTTC.

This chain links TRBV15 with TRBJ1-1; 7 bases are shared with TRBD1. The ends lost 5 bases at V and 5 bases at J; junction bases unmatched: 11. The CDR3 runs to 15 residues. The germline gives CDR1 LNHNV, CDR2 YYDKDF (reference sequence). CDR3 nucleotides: TGTGCCACCAGCGAGGCCAGGGGGATAGGGACTGAAGCTTTCTTT. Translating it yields CATSEARGIGTEAFF.

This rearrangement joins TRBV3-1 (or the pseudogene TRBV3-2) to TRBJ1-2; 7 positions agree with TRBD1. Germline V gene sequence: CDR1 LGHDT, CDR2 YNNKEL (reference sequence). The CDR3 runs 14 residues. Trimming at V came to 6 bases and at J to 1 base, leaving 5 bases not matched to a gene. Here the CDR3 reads CASSRTGDNYGYTF. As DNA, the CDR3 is TGTGCCAGCAGTCGAACAGGGGATAACTATGGCTACACCTTC.

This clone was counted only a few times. The CDR3, as DNA: TGTGCCAGCAGCTTGAGGATGCAGACGCCGGAAGGCTACACCTTC. Its translation is CASSLRMQTPEGYTF. V usage is TRBV7-2 and J usage is TRBJ1-2; no clear D gene. CDR3 length: 15 residues. CDR1 is SGHTA and CDR2 is FQGNSA in the germline V gene. V was trimmed by 3 bases and J by 8 bases, leaving 19 bases between them.

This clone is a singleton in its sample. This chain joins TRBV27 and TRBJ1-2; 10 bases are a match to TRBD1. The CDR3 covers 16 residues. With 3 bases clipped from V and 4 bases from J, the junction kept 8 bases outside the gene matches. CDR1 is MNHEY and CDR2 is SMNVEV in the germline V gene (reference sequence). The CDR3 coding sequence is TGTGCCAGCAGTTTGGGCGGGGACAGGGGAACCTATGGCTACACCTTC. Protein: CASSLGGDRGTYGYTF.

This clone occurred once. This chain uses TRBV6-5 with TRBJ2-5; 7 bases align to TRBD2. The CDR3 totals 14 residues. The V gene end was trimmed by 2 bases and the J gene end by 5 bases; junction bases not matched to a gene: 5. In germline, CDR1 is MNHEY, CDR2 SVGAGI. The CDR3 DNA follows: TGTGCCAGCAGTTACCAGTCCGGGGGGGAGACCCAGTACTTC. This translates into CASSYQSGGETQYF.

The CDR3 loop is CATSSAGTGAEQYF. In DNA form, the CDR3 reads TGTGCCACCAGCAGTGCCGGGACAGGGGCCGAGCAGTACTTC. The chain carries TRBV15 and TRBJ2-7; 10 bases fit TRBD1. The CDR3 runs 14 residues. The J segment lost 6 bases and the V segment lost 3 bases, leaving 5 bases of the junction unmatched. Germline V gene lookup returns CDR1 LNHNV and CDR2 YYDKDF (reference sequence).

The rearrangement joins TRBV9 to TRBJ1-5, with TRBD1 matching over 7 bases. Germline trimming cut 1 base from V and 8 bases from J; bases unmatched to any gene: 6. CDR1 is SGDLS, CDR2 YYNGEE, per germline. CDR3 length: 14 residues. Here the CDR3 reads CASSVSGGTEPQHF. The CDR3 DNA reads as TGTGCCAGCAGCGTATCGGGGGGGACAGAGCCCCAGCATTTT.

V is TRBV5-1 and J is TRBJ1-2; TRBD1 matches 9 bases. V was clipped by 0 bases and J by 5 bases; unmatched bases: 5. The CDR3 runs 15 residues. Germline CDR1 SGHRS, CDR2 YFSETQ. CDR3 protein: CASSLGVGQGYGYTF. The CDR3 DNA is TGCGCCAGCAGCTTGGGAGTGGGACAGGGATATGGCTACACCTTC. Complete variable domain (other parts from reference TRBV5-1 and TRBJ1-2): KAGVTQTPRYLIKTRGQQVTLSCSPISGHRSVSWYQQTPGQGLQFLFEYFSETQRNKGNFPGRFSGRQFSNSRSEMNVSTLELGDSALYLCASSLGVGQGYGYTFGSGTRLTVV.

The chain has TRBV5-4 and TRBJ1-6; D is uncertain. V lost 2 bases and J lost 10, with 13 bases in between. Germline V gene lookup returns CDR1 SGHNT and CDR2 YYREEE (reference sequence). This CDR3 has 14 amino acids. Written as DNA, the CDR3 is TGTGCCAGCAGCTTTGGGCAGGTGGGCTCACCCCTCCACTTT. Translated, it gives CASSFGQVGSPLHF. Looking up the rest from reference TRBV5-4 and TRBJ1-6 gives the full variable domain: ETGVTQSPTHLIKTRGQQVTLRCSSQSGHNTVSWYQQALGQGPQFIFQYYREEENGRGNFPPRFSGLQFPNYSSELNVNALELDDSALYLCASSFGQVGSPLHFGNGTRLTVT.

As DNA, the CDR3 is TGCGCCAGCAGCCCGGAATCGGGGGTCGTTGAAAAACTGTTTTTT. This encodes CASSPESGVVEKLFF. V is TRBV5-1 and J is TRBJ1-4; tentatively, D is TRBD1 (5 bases). The CDR3 length is 15 residues. The germline CDR1 and CDR2 sequences are SGHRS and YFSETQ. V lost 4 bases to trimming and J lost 7 bases, with 17 bases between them.

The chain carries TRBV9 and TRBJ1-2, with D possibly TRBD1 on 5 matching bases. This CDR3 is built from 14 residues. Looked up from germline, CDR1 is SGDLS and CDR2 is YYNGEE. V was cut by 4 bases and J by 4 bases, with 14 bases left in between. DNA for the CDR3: TGTGCCAGCAGCTCAGATGGGGGAGGCTATGGCTACACCTTC. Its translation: CASSSDGGGYGYTF.

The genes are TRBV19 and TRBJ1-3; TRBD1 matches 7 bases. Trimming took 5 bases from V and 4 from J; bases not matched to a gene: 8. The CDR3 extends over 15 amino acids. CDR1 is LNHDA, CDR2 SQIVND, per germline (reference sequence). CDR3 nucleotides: TGTGCCAGTAGTTCAGAGGGGGCGCGCGGAAACACCATATATTTT. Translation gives CASSSEGARGNTIYF.